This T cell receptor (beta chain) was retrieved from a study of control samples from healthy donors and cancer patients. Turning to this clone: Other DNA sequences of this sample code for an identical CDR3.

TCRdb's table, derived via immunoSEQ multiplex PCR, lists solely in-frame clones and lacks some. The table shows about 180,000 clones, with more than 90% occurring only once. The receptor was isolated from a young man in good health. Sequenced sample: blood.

CDR3 residues: CASSEGREYEQYF. The CDR3 DNA reads as TGTGCCAGCAGTGAAGGACGGGAGTACGAGCAGTACTTC. V gene TRBV6-1 combines with J gene TRBJ2-7; possibly TRBD2 for D (6 bases). V lost 1 base and J 4 bases, leaving 8 bases between the germline ends. The CDR3 is 13 amino acids. Looked up from germline, CDR1 is MNHNS and CDR2 is SASEGT.